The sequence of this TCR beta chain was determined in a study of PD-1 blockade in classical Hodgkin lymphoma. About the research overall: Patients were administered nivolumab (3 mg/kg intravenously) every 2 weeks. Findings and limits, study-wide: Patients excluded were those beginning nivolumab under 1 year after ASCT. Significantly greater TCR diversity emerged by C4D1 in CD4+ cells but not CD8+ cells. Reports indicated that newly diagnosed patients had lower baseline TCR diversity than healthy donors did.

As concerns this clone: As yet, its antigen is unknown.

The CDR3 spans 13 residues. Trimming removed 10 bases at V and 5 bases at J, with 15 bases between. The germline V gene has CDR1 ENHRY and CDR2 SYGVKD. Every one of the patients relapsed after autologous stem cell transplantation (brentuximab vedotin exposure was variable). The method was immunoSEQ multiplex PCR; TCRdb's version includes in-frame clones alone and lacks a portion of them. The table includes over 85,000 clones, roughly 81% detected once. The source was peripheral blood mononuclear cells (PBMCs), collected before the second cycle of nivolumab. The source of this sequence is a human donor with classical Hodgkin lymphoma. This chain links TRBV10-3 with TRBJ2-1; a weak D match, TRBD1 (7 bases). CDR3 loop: CATARGEDNEQFF. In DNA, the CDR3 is TGTGCCACCGCCAGGGGGGAGGACAATGAGCAGTTCTTC.